Below are 30 T cell receptor beta chains sequenced from a single sample in a study of cytomegalovirus exposure and HLA in healthy donors. The PCR made use of 60 Vbeta and 13 Jbeta primers. Assay used: immunoSEQ multiplex PCR; TCRdb lists only in-frame clones, some missing. The repertoire holds 100,000 to 130,000 clones, with approximately 79% as singletons. Sequencing was done on a sample of PBMCs. The receptors come from a man between 18 and 35 years old in good health and CMV-seronegative.

The rearrangement links TRBV5-6 to TRBJ2-7, with TRBD1 matching over 10 bases. Trimming cost V 4 bases and J 5 bases; bases outside gene matches: 6. This CDR3 has 14 residues. The germline V gene has CDR1 SGHDT and CDR2 YYEEEE. DNA for the CDR3: TGTGCCAGCAGCGATCCCGGGACAGGGGACGAGCAGTACTTC. This encodes CASSDPGTGDEQYF.

This sequence joins TRBV7-9 and TRBJ2-7, with D perhaps TRBD1 (6 bases). The CDR3 runs to 14 residues. CDR1 is SEHNR and CDR2 is FQNEAQ in the germline V gene (reference sequence). With 5 bases removed from V and 1 base from J, the gap between germline ends came to 12 bases. The CDR3 nucleotides are TGTGCCAGCAGCCCGACAGGCTTGTCCTACGAGCAGTACTTC. Protein sequence: CASSPTGLSYEQYF.

V gene TRBV2 combines with J gene TRBJ1-5; no definite D call. Trimming removed 7 bases from V and 5 bases from J, with 12 bases in between. Germline values: CDR1 SNHLY, CDR2 FYNNEI. The CDR3 loop spans 13 amino acids. For the CDR3, the DNA is TGTGCCAGCACCACACGCACCGATCAGCCCCAGCATTTT. This encodes CASTTRTDQPQHF.

V is TRBV7-2 and J is TRBJ2-7, with D perhaps TRBD2 (5 bases). This CDR3 is built from 14 residues. The germline gives CDR1 SGHTA, CDR2 FQGNSA. The V gene lost 4 bases and the J gene lost 2 bases, with 12 bases spanning the gap. The CDR3: CASSSPPGTYEQYF. The CDR3 bases are TGTGCCAGCAGCTCCCCCCCCGGGACCTACGAGCAGTACTTC.

The V and J genes are TRBV7-2 and TRBJ2-5; 8 bases fit TRBD2. The CDR3 covers 15 residues. The J segment lost 2 bases and the V segment lost 5 bases, leaving 7 bases of the junction unmatched. Germline assignment: CDR1 SGHTA and CDR2 FQGNSA. CDR3: CASSPFSGAQETQYF. The CDR3 nucleotides read TGTGCCAGCAGCCCCTTTAGCGGGGCTCAAGAGACCCAGTACTTC.

This clone showed up just once. This chain uses TRBV27 with TRBJ2-1; TRBD2 matches 15 bases. Germline CDR1 reads MNHEY; CDR2 reads SMNVEV (reference sequence). The CDR3 has 18 residues. The V and J ends lost 4 bases and 5 bases, in that order; junction bases with no gene match: 9. The CDR3, as DNA: TGTGCCAGCAGTTCCCTCCCGGGACTAGCGGGGGGTAACAATGAGCAGTTCTTC. Encoded protein: CASSSLPGLAGGNNEQFF.

A single count supports this clone. A read error may produce the germline difference seen at one junction end. The chain combines TRBV28 with TRBJ1-2, with D possibly being TRBD1 (5 bases). In germline, CDR1 is MDHEN, CDR2 SYDVKM. The CDR3 has 14 residues. CDR3 amino acids: CASSPQKLQGGYPF. CDR3 nucleotides: TGTGCCAGCAGTCCACAGAAACTTCAGGGTGGCTACCCCTTC.

The chain recombines TRBV29-1 with TRBJ1-2; possible D gene TRBD1, 6 bases. The CDR3 totals 13 residues. Germline V lookup: CDR1 SQVTM, CDR2 ANQGSEA. The germline V and J ends were trimmed by 4 bases and 8 bases, with 17 bases remaining between them. The CDR3 region is CSVAHRVGEGYTF. The CDR3, as DNA: TGCAGCGTTGCTCACAGGGTAGGGGAGGGCTACACCTTC.

V gene TRBV5-6 combines with J gene TRBJ2-5; TRBD1 matches at 7 bases. Matching the DNA end better, TRBJ2-7 makes the J call doubtful. In germline, CDR1 is SGHDT, CDR2 YYEEEE. This CDR3 is 14 amino acids long. CDR3 residues: CASSLKGQSYEQYF. The DNA for the CDR3 is TGTGCCAGCAGCTTGAAGGGACAGTCCTACGAGCAGTACTTC.

The chain employs TRBV2 and TRBJ1-6; 7 bases fit TRBD1. V lost 6 bases and J lost 8; bases outside the gene matches: 7. Per germline, CDR1 SNHLY and CDR2 FYNNEI. CDR3 size: 14 residues. In nucleotides, the CDR3 is TGTGCCAGCAGGGCGGACAGGAGTTATTCACCCCTCCACTTT. Protein sequence: CASRADRSYSPLHF.

V usage is TRBV5-6 and J usage is TRBJ1-2; TRBD1 matches at 7 bases. CDR1 is SGHDT and CDR2 is YYEEEE in the germline V gene. The V and J ends lost 4 bases and 8 bases, in that order; junction bases with no gene match: 11. The CDR3 runs to 14 residues. CDR3 coding DNA: TGTGCCAGCAGCCTCAGGGGGTTTGCGGGAGGCTACACCTTC. The encoded protein is CASSLRGFAGGYTF.

The rearrangement links TRBV28 to TRBJ2-3; 9 bases are shared with TRBD1. The germline V gene encodes CDR1 MDHEN and CDR2 SYDVKM. CDR3 size: 15 residues. Unmatched junction bases numbered 6, after V lost 5 bases and J lost 3 bases. Written as DNA, the CDR3 is TGTGCCAGCAGTCCATGGGACAGGGAAACAGATACGCAGTATTTT. The encoded protein is CASSPWDRETDTQYF.

The chain recombines TRBV4-2 with TRBJ1-1; possibly TRBD1 for D (5 bases). Looked up from germline, CDR1 is LGHNA and CDR2 is YNFKEQ. CDR3 length: 15 amino acids. Trimming removed 4 bases from V and 6 bases from J, with 18 bases in between. CDR3 sequence reads: CASSLGLGARAEAFF. The DNA of the CDR3 is TGTGCCAGCAGCCTTGGCCTTGGGGCGCGAGCTGAAGCTTTCTTT.

The gene calls are TRBV19 and TRBJ2-5; 7 bases match TRBD1. The CDR3 length is 15 residues. The ends lost 4 bases at V and 1 base at J; junction bases unmatched: 6. Looked up from germline, CDR1 is LNHDA and CDR2 is SQIVND (reference sequence). CDR3 sequence: CASSTYRGVQETQYF. CDR3 DNA sequence: TGTGCCAGTAGTACTTACAGGGGAGTCCAAGAGACCCAGTACTTC.

The chain couples TRBV5-4 to TRBJ1-2, with D possibly being TRBD1 (6 bases). The CDR3 has 15 amino acids. Trimming removed 4 bases at V and 4 bases at J, with 17 bases between. Germline V gene data show CDR1 as SGHNT and CDR2 as YYREEE (reference sequence). DNA for the CDR3: TGTGCCAGCAGCCCTCCAGGGGTTTTAGGCTATGGCTACACCTTC. Translating gives CASSPPGVLGYGYTF.

V gene TRBV6-4 combines with J gene TRBJ1-2; D not certain. CDR1 MRHNA and CDR2 SNTAGT come from the germline V gene. Trimming pared 3 bases from V and 6 bases from J, leaving 11 bases between. The CDR3 sequence is 13 residues long. The CDR3 spells CASSENIGDGYTF. DNA for the CDR3: TGTGCCAGCAGTGAGAACATCGGAGATGGCTACACCTTC.

The chain links TRBV7-6 to TRBJ2-5; TRBD1 might be the D (6 bases). Germline CDR1 and CDR2: SGHVS and FNYEAQ. The ends were cut back, 2 bases at V and 5 bases at J, with 18 bases in the middle. CDR3 length: 16 residues. The CDR3 spells CASSLRPWDTKETQYF. The CDR3 DNA reads TGTGCCAGCAGCTTACGCCCCTGGGACACCAAGGAGACCCAGTACTTC.

This chain connects TRBV19 to TRBJ1-6; 10 bases are shared with TRBD1. This CDR3 spans 14 amino acids. V lost 4 bases to trimming and J lost 7 bases; unmatched junction nucleotides: 1. The V gene's germline CDR1 is LNHDA and CDR2 SQIVND (reference sequence). The CDR3 is CASSTDRGNSPLHF. DNA of the CDR3: TGTGCCAGTAGTACGGACAGGGGGAATTCACCCCTCCACTTT.

The V call is TRBV5-5, the J call TRBJ2-7; 10 bases map to TRBD1. The trim removed 4 bases at V and 0 bases at J, leaving 4 bases unmatched. Germline CDR1 is SGHKS and CDR2 is YYEKEE (reference sequence). The length of the CDR3 is 15 residues. DNA of the CDR3: TGTGCCAGCAGCAACGACAGGGGGCCCTCCTACGAGCAGTACTTC. It encodes CASSNDRGPSYEQYF.

This clone is a singleton in its sample. This chain joins TRBV18 and TRBJ1-2; D might be TRBD1 (6 bases). V gave up 3 bases and J gave up 4 bases, with 18 bases separating them. Germline V gene sequence: CDR1 KGHSH, CDR2 LQKENI. The CDR3 runs 16 residues. The DNA for the CDR3 is TGTGCCAGCTCACCCCCGGGCAGGGGCCTCTTCTATGGCTACACCTTC. This translates into CASSPPGRGLFYGYTF.

This clone has only a few counts. The V and J genes are TRBV19 and TRBJ2-7; D may be TRBD2 (5 bases). From germline, CDR1 is LNHDA and CDR2 SQIVND (reference sequence). This CDR3 region has 13 residues. The V and J ends lost 6 bases and 6 bases respectively, with 15 bases between them. This CDR3 reads CASSSRSGSEQYF. The CDR3 DNA reads as TGTGCCAGTAGCTCAAGATCGGGGAGCGAGCAGTACTTC.

The V gene is TRBV19, the J gene TRBJ1-1, with a weak D call TRBD1 (6 bases). The V end lost 5 bases, the J end lost 10 bases, and 17 bases lay between the germline ends. The germline V gene encodes CDR1 LNHDA and CDR2 SQIVND (reference sequence). This CDR3 spans 13 amino acids. In DNA, the CDR3 is TGTGCCAGTAGTCAACAGGGTGCCCTGGGAGCTTTCTTT. This codes for CASSQQGALGAFF.

The V call is TRBV6-7, the J call TRBJ2-3, with D perhaps matching TRBD2 (6 bases). TRBV6-7 is an ORF, and what it does is uncertain. This CDR3 comprises 15 residues. Trimming removed 7 bases at V and 2 bases at J, with 16 bases between. The CDR3 sequence is CASNPGVRFTDTQYF. In DNA form, the CDR3 reads TGTGCCAGCAACCCGGGGGTCCGGTTCACAGATACGCAGTATTTT.

V and J are TRBV5-1 and TRBJ2-3; a weak D match, TRBD2 (5 bases). Per germline, CDR1 SGHRS and CDR2 YFSETQ. Trimming took 6 bases from V and 2 from J, leaving 22 bases between them. This CDR3 spans 17 amino acids. CDR3 sequence reads: CASMLGYGRANTDTQYF. The CDR3 DNA follows: TGCGCCAGCATGTTAGGTTACGGGCGGGCCAACACAGATACGCAGTATTTT. Complete variable domain (other parts from reference TRBV5-1 and TRBJ2-3): KAGVTQTPRYLIKTRGQQVTLSCSPISGHRSVSWYQQTPGQGLQFLFEYFSETQRNKGNFPGRFSGRQFSNSRSEMNVSTLELGDSALYLCASMLGYGRANTDTQYFGPGTRLTVL.

The rearrangement joins TRBV7-9 to TRBJ2-1; TRBD2 might be the D (6 bases). Looked up from germline, CDR1 is SEHNR and CDR2 is FQNEAQ (reference sequence). Trimming pared 5 bases from V and 1 base from J, leaving 18 bases between. This CDR3 is built from 17 residues. In DNA form, the CDR3 reads TGTGCCAGCAGCCCACCCCCGACTAGTCGATCCTACAATGAGCAGTTCTTC. Amino acids: CASSPPPTSRSYNEQFF.

V and J are TRBV4-3 and TRBJ2-1; D gene unclear. CDR1 and CDR2 from the germline V gene are LGHNA and YSLEER. V dropped 0 bases and J dropped 0 bases, with 6 bases sitting between them. The CDR3 spans 15 residues. CDR3 nucleotide sequence: TGCGCCAGCAGCCAAGATCTAAGCTCCTACAATGAGCAGTTCTTC. It codes for CASSQDLSSYNEQFF.

The sample holds one count of this clone. V is TRBV19 and J is TRBJ2-6; D is perhaps TRBD2 (5 bases). The CDR3 extends over 17 amino acids. With 2 bases removed from V and 0 bases from J, the gap between germline ends came to 11 bases. From germline, CDR1 is LNHDA and CDR2 SQIVND (reference sequence). The CDR3 DNA reads as TGTGCCAGTAGTATAAAGGCCCGGGGCTCTGGGGCCAACGTCCTGACTTTC. Translated: CASSIKARGSGANVLTF.

The V call is TRBV27, the J call TRBJ1-1; D gene ambiguous. Germline V gene lookup returns CDR1 MNHEY and CDR2 SMNVEV (reference sequence). This CDR3 is built from 13 residues. The ends were cut back, 4 bases at V and 1 base at J, with 7 bases in the middle. This chain's CDR3 is CASSSGGNTEAFF. DNA for the CDR3: TGTGCCAGCAGTTCTGGCGGGAACACTGAAGCTTTCTTT.

The chain carries TRBV6-1 and TRBJ2-3; perhaps TRBD2 as D (6 bases). The CDR3 is 13 residues long. V was cut by 8 bases and J by 0 bases, with 9 bases left in between. Per germline, CDR1 MNHNS and CDR2 SASEGT. The chain's CDR3 is CASGTPSTDTQYF. The CDR3 region has the DNA TGTGCCAGCGGGACTCCTAGCACAGATACGCAGTATTTT.

J is TRBJ1-6 and V is TRBV5-5; 11 bases match TRBD1. Germline assignment: CDR1 SGHKS and CDR2 YYEKEE (reference sequence). V dropped 4 bases and J dropped 9; count of bases not matched to a gene: 12. The CDR3 has 17 residues. CDR3 loop: CASSPRGVGTGGSPLHF. CDR3 nucleotides: TGTGCCAGCAGCCCACGGGGTGTTGGGACAGGGGGTTCACCCCTCCACTTT.